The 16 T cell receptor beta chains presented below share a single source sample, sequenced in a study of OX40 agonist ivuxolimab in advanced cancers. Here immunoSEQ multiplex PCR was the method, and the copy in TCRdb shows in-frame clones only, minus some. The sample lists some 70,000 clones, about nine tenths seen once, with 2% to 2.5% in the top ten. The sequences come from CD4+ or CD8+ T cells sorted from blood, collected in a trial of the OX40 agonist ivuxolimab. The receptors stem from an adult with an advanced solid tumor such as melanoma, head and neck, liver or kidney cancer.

The CDR3 loop is CASSFSRNTEAFF. The CDR3 nucleotides read TGTGCCAGCAGTTTCAGCAGGAACACTGAAGCTTTCTTT. The V call is TRBV28, the J call TRBJ1-1; no clear D gene. CDR1 and CDR2 (germline): MDHEN, SYDVKM. The CDR3 extends over 13 amino acids. Between the trimmed V and J ends, which lost 3 bases and 1 base, there was a span of 6 bases.

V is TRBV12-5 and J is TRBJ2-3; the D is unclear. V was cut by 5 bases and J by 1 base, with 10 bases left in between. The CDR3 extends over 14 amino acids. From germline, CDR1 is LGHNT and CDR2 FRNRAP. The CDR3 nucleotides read TGTGCTAGTGGTCCGACGAAACGCACAGATACGCAGTATTTT. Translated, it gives CASGPTKRTDTQYF. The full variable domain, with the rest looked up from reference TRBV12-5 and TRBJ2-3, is DARVTQTPRHKVTEMGQEVTMRCQPILGHNTVFWYRQTMMQGLELLAYFRNRAPLDDSGMPKDRFSAEMPDATLATLKIQPSEPRDSAVYFCASGPTKRTDTQYFGPGTRLTVL.

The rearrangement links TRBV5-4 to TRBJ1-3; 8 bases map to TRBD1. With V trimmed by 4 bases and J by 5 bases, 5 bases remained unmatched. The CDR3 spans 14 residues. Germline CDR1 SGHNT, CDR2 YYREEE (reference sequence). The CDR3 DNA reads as TGTGCCAGCAGCCCCGGACAGGGACGAAACACCATATATTTT. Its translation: CASSPGQGRNTIYF. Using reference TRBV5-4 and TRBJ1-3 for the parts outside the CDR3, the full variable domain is ETGVTQSPTHLIKTRGQQVTLRCSSQSGHNTVSWYQQALGQGPQFIFQYYREEENGRGNFPPRFSGLQFPNYSSELNVNALELDDSALYLCASSPGQGRNTIYFGEGSWLTVV.

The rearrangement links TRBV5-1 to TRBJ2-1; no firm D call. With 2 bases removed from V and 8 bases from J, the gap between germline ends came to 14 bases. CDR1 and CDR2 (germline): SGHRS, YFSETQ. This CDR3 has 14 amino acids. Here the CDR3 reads CASSLDLTSYEQFF. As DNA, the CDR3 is TGCGCCAGCAGCTTAGATCTTACTTCATATGAGCAGTTCTTC.

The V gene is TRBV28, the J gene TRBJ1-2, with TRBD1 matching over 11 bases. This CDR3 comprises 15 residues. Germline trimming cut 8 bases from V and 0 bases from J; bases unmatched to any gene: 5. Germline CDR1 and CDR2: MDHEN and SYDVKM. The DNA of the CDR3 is TGTGCCAGCCTTTCGGGACAGGGGGCTAACTATGGCTACACCTTC. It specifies CASLSGQGANYGYTF.

The CDR3 region is CASSRGDTQYF. As DNA, the CDR3 is TGTGCCAGCAGCCGGGGAGATACGCAGTATTTT. The chain is built from TRBV7-2 and TRBJ2-3, with a tentative D call TRBD2 (5 bases). The V end was cut by 5 bases, the J end by 5 bases, with 5 bases between. Looked up from germline, CDR1 is SGHTA and CDR2 is FQGNSA. This CDR3 comprises 11 residues.

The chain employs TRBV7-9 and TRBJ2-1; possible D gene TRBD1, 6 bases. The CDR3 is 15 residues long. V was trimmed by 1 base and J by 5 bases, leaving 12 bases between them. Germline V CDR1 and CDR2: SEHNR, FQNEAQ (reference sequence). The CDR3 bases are TGTGCCAGCAGCTTAGAGGGGGTAGGGCACAATGAGCAGTTCTTC. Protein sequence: CASSLEGVGHNEQFF.

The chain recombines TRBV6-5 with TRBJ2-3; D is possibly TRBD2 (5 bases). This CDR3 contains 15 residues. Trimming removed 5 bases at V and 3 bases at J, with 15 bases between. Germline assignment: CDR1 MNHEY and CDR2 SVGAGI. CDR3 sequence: CASSPRRPGTDTQYF. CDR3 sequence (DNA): TGTGCCAGCAGTCCCCGCCGTCCGGGGACAGATACGCAGTATTTT.

DNA for the CDR3: TGTGCCAGCAGTTTAAGCAGGGACCCCTACAATGAGCAGTTCTTC. This sequence encodes CASSLSRDPYNEQFF. The rearrangement uses TRBV27 and TRBJ2-1, with D perhaps matching TRBD1 or TRBD2 (5 bases each). CDR3 length: 15 residues. In germline, CDR1 is MNHEY, CDR2 SMNVEV (reference sequence). Between the trimmed V and J ends, which lost 2 bases and 2 bases, there was a span of 10 bases.

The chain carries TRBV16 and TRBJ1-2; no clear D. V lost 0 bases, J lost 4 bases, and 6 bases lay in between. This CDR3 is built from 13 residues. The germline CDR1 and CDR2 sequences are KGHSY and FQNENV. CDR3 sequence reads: CASSQSAAYGYTF. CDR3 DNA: TGTGCCAGCAGCCAATCGGCGGCCTATGGCTACACCTTC.

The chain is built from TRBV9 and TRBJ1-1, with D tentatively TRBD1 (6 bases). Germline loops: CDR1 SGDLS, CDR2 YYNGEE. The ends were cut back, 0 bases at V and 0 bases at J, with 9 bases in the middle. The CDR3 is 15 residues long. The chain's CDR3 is CASSVAGQMNTEAFF. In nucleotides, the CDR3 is TGTGCCAGCAGCGTAGCAGGACAGATGAACACTGAAGCTTTCTTT.

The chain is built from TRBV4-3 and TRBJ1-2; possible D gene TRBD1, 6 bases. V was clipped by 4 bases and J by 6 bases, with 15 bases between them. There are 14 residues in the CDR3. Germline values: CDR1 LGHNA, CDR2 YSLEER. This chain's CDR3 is CASSRTQGSDGYTF. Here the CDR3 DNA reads TGCGCCAGCAGCCGGACACAGGGATCGGATGGCTACACCTTC.

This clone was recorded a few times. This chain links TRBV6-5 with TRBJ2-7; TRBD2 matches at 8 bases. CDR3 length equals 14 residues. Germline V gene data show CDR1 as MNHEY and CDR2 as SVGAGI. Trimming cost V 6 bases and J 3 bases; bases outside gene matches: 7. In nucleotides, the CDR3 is TGTGCCAGCAGCCCACTAAGCGGGAGCTACGAGCAGTACTTC. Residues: CASSPLSGSYEQYF.

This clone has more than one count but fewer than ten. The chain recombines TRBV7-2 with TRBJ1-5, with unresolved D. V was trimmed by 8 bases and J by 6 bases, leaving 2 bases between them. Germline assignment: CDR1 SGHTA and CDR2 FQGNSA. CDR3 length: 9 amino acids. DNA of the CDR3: TGTGCCAGCTCTCAGCCCCAGCATTTT. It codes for CASSQPQHF.

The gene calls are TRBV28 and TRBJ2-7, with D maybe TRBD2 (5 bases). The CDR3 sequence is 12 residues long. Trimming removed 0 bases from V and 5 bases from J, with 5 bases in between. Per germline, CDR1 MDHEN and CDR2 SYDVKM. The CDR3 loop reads CASSLWRDEQYF. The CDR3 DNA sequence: TGTGCCAGCAGTTTATGGAGGGACGAGCAGTACTTC.

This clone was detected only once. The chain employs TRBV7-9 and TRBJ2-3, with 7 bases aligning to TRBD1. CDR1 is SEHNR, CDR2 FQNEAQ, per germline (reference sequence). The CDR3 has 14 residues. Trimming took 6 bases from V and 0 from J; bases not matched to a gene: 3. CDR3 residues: CASRPQGSTDTQYF. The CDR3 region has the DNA TGTGCCAGCAGGCCACAGGGGAGCACAGATACGCAGTATTTT.